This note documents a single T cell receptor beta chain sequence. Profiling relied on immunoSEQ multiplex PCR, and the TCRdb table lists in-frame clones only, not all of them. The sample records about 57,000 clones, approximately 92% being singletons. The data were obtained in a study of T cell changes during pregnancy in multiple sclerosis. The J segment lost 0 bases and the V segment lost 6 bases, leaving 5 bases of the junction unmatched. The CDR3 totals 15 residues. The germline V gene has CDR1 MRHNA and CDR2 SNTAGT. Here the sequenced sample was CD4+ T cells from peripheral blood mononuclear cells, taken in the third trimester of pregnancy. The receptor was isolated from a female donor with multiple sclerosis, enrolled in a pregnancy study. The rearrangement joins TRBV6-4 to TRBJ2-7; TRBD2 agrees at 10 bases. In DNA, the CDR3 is TGTGCCAGCAGCCCCCTAGCGGGGGCCTCCTACGAGCAGTACTTC. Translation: CASSPLAGASYEQYF.